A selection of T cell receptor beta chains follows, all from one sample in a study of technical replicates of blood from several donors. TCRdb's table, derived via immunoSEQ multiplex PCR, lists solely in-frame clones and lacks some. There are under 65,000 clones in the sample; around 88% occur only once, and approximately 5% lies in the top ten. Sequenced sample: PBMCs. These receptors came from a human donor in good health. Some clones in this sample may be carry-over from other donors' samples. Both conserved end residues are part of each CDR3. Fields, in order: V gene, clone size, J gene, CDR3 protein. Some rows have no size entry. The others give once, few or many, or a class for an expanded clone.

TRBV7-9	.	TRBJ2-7	CASSPTLQGDYYEQYF
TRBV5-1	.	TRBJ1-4	CASSLGDSATNEKLFF
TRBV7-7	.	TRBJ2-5	CASSLGRRQETQYF
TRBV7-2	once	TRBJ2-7	CASSSELGQGYEQYF
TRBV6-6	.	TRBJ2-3	CASRHDYRTADTQYF
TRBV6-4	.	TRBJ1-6	CASSALGTGNSPLHF
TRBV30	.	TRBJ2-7	CAWKISGRAFEQYF
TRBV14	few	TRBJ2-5	CASSRISLGLQETQYF
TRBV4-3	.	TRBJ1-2	CASSQFSAEEANYGYTF
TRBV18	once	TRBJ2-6	CASSPGVSVTGGSGANVLTF
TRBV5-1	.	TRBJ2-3	CASSLVAGAGIDTQYF
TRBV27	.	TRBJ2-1	CASRGTSSHEQFF
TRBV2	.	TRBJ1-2	CASSEVGSYGYTF
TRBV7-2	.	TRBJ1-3	CASSLRSTTGRFAGNTIYF
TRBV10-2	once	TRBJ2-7	CASNAGGPSYEQYF
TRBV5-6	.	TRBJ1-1	CASQPGRGFATEAFF
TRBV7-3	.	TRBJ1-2	CASSPTGGSGYTF
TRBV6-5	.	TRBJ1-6	CASLPTGTGDSPLHF
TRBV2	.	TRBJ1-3	CASSVLGETIYF
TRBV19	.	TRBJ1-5	CASSIESGINQPQHF
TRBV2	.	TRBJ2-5	CASILAGAPGTQYF
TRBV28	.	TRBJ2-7	CASRWDTTYEQYF
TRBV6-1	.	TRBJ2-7	CASKGRGGEQYF
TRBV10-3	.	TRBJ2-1	CAIRASGLGEQFF
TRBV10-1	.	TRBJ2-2	CARRYRSSANTGELFF
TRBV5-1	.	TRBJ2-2	CASSSRAGSVTGELFF
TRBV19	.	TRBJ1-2	CASSILPQTRGYTF
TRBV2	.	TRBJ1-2	CASSEQRQVPSGYTF
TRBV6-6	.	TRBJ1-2	CATQDSRPNYGYTF
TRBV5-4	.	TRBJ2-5	CASSLPRGDSKETQYF
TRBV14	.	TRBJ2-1	CASSQGFGGASSYNEQFF
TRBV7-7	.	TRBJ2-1	CASSSDTSSYNEQFF